Listed below are T cell receptor beta chains from one sample, sequenced in a study of technical replicates of blood from several donors. Here immunoSEQ multiplex PCR was the method, and the copy in TCRdb shows in-frame clones only, minus some. Here the sample spans approximately 76,000 clones, around 97% being singletons. Source material: T cells isolated from PBMCs. Source of these receptors: a human donor in good health. CDR3s include the opening cysteine and the closing phenylalanine or tryptophan. D genes are given only for firm matches. For some rows the clone size is stated as once, few or many, or as a class when expanded; others skip it.

d_gene	v_gene	abundance	j_gene	CDR3nt	CDR3aa
-	TRBV6-5	-	TRBJ2-2	TGTGCCAGCAGTCCAGGGGTCACCGGGGAGCTGTTTTTT	CASSPGVTGELFF
TRBD2	TRBV4-1	-	TRBJ2-3	TGCGCCAGCAGCCCCCGTAGCGGGGGGCCACAGTTCACAGATACGCAGTATTTT	CASSPRSGGPQFTDTQYF
TRBD2	TRBV6-5	-	TRBJ2-2	TGTGCCAGCAGATCGTCGGGGACTAGCGGTTGGGAGCTGTTTTTT	CASRSSGTSGWELFF
TRBD1	TRBV27	once	TRBJ1-1	TGTGCCAGCAGTCCGTCGACAGGGGGCCGTCTCACTGAAGCTTTCTTT	CASSPSTGGRLTEAFF
TRBD1	TRBV6-5	-	TRBJ2-7	TGTGCCAGCAGTTACGCCCCCGGGACAGGGATAGACGAGCAGTACTTC	CASSYAPGTGIDEQYF
-	TRBV30	-	TRBJ1-1	TGTGCCTGGAGGGTCACAGGGTCGAACACTGAAGCTTTCTTT	CAWRVTGSNTEAFF
-	TRBV9	-	TRBJ1-6	TGTGCCAGCAGCCCCCCGGATAATTCACCCCTCCACTTT	CASSPPDNSPLHF
-	TRBV5-1	-	TRBJ1-2	TGCGCCAGCAGCTTACCAGGGATTAACTATGGCTACACCTTC	CASSLPGINYGYTF
TRBD1	TRBV15	-	TRBJ2-7	TGTGCCACCAGCCGTGCAGGGGGCTCCTACGAGCAGTACTTC	CATSRAGGSYEQYF
TRBD1	TRBV28	-	TRBJ1-1	TGTGCCAGCAGTTTATGGGGGGTTGTGAACACAGGGGGCGAGGGAGCTTTCTTT	CASSLWGVVNTGGEGAFF
TRBD1	TRBV29-1	once	TRBJ1-1	TGCAGCGCAGGACAGGGGGCTTCGAACACTGAAGCTTTCTTT	CSAGQGASNTEAFF
TRBD1	TRBV28	-	TRBJ2-5	TGTGCCAGCAGTTCTTCCGGGACAGGGCTTGAGACCCAGTACTTC	CASSSSGTGLETQYF
TRBD1	TRBV4-1	-	TRBJ2-3	TGCGCCAGCAGACTGGACAGGGGGTACACAGATACGCAGTATTTT	CASRLDRGYTDTQYF
TRBD1	TRBV5-1	-	TRBJ2-2	TGCGCCAGCAGCTACTCTCAGTACAGGGGTGGTCGCACCGGGGAGCTGTTTTTT	CASSYSQYRGGRTGELFF
TRBD1	TRBV5-6	-	TRBJ1-6	TGTGCCAGCAGCTCGGGACAGAATTCACCCCTCCACTTT	CASSSGQNSPLHF
TRBD1	TRBV9	few	TRBJ1-2	TGTGCCAGCAGCAGACAGGGTACGGATGGCTACACCTTC	CASSRQGTDGYTF
-	TRBV9	-	TRBJ1-1	TGTGCCAGCAGTGAGGGCGGGCGGTGGGGCACTGAAGCTTTCTTT	CASSEGGRWGTEAFF
TRBD1	TRBV19	once	TRBJ1-2	TGTGCCAGTAGTCGGGTGACAGGGGATCTCTGGGATGGCTACACCTTC	CASSRVTGDLWDGYTF
TRBD2	TRBV28	-	TRBJ2-2	TGTGCCAGCAGTTGGGAGGGCCTACTCACCGGGGAGCTGTTTTTT	CASSWEGLLTGELFF
TRBD1	TRBV29-1	-	TRBJ2-5	TGCAGCGTTGAGAGACAGGGAAAAGAGACCCAGTACTTC	CSVERQGKETQYF
TRBD1	TRBV29-1	-	TRBJ1-1	TGCAGCGTTACTCAGGGGGCGGGAGACACTGAAGCTTTCTTT	CSVTQGAGDTEAFF
-	TRBV28	-	TRBJ2-7	TGTGCCAGCGGTACCATCTACCGGGGGGCTACCGTCTACGAGCAGTACTTC	CASGTIYRGATVYEQYF
-	TRBV7-9	-	TRBJ2-7	TGTGCCAGCAGCTTAGTGGCCTTCTCCTACGAGCAGTACTTC	CASSLVAFSYEQYF
-	TRBV5-1	-	TRBJ1-1	TGCGCCAGCAGACTCGGACTGACGAACACTGAAGCTTTCTTT	CASRLGLTNTEAFF
-	TRBV19	-	TRBJ1-1	TGTGCCAGTAGTATAGAGCCCGGAGCCACTGAAGCTTTCTTT	CASSIEPGATEAFF
-	TRBV12-5	-	TRBJ1-4	TGTGCTAGTGGTTTGTTGGGGGGAGAGGATGAAAAACTGTTTTTT	CASGLLGGEDEKLFF
-	TRBV28	-	TRBJ2-1	TGTGCCAGCAGTTTGGACACCTACAATGAGCAGTTCTTC	CASSLDTYNEQFF
-	TRBV7-6	once	TRBJ2-5	TGTGCCAGCAGCTTAGTTTGGCGGGCGGAGGGGACCCAGTACTTC	CASSLVWRAEGTQYF
TRBD1	TRBV25-1	-	TRBJ2-5	TGTGCCAGCAGTAGGGGACAGGGGGTAATACAAGAGACCCAGTACTTC	CASSRGQGVIQETQYF